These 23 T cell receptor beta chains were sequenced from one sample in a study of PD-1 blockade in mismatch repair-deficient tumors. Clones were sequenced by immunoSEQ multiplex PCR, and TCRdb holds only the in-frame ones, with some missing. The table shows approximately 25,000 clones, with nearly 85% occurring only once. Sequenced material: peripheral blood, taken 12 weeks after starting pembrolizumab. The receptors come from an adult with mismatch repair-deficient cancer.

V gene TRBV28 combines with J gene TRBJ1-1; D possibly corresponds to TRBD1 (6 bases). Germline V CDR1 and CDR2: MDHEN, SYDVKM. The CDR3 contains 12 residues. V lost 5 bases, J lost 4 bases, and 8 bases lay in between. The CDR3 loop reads CASSPRGTEAFF. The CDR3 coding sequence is TGTGCCAGCAGTCCCAGGGGCACTGAAGCTTTCTTT.

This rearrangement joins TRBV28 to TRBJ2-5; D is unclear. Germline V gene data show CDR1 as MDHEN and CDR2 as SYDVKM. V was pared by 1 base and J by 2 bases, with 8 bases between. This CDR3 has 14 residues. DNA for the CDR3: TGTGCCAGCAGTTTATTGTCCGGGCAAGAGACCCAGTACTTC. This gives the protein CASSLLSGQETQYF.

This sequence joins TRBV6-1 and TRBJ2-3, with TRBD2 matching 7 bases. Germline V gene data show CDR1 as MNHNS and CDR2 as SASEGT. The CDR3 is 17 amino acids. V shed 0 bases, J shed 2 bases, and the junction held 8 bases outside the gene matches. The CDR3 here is CASSEARASGTTDTQYF. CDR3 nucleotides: TGTGCCAGCAGTGAAGCCCGGGCTAGCGGAACCACAGATACGCAGTATTTT.

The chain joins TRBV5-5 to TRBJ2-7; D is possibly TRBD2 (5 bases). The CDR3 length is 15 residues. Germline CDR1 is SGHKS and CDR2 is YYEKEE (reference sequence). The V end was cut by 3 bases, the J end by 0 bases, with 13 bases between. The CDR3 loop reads CASSSSGSYSYEQYF. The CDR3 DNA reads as TGTGCCAGCAGCTCGAGTGGGAGTTACTCCTACGAGCAGTACTTC.

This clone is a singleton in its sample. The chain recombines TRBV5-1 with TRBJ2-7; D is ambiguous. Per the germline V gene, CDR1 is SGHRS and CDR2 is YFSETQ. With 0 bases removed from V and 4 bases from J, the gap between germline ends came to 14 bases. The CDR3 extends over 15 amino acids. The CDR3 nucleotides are TGCGCCAGCAGCTTGGTAGCCCACTTACCGTACGAGCAGTACTTC. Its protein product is CASSLVAHLPYEQYF.

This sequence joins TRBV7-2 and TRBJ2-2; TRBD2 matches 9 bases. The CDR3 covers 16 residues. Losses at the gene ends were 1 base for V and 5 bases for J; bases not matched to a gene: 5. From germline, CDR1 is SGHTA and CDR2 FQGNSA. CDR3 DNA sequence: TGTGCCAGCAGCTTAGTCGGTACTAGCGGGACCGGGGAGCTGTTTTTT. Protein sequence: CASSLVGTSGTGELFF.

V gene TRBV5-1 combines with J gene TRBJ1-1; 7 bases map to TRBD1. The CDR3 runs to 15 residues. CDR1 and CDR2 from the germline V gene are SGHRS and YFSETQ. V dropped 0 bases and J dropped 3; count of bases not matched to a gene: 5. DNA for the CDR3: TGCGCCAGCAGCTTGGACAGGGGTTGGGACACTGAAGCTTTCTTT. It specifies CASSLDRGWDTEAFF.

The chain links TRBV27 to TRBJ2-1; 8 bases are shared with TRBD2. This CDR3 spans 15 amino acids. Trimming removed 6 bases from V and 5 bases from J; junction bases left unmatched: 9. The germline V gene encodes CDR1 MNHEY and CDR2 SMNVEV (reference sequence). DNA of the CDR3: TGTGCCAGCAGCCCTGGTGTAGCGGGGAACAATGAGCAGTTCTTC. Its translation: CASSPGVAGNNEQFF.

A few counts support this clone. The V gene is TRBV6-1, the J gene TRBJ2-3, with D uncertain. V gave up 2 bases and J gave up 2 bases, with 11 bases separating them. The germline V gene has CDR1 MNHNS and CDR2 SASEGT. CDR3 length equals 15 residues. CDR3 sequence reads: CASSESVAVTDTQYF. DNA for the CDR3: TGTGCCAGCAGTGAAAGCGTGGCAGTCACAGATACGCAGTATTTT.

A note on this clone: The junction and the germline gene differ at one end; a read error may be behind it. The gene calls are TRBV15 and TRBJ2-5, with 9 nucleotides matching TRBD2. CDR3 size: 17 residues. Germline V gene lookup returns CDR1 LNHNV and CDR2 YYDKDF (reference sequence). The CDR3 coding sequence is TGTGCCACCAGCGGAGAAGGCGAACTAGCGGGTATAGAGACCCAGTACTTC. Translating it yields CATSGEGELAGIETQYF.

The CDR3: CASSLELAGYNEQFF. CDR3 sequence (DNA): TGTGCCAGCAGCTTAGAGCTAGCGGGCTACAATGAGCAGTTCTTC. V gene TRBV11-2 combines with J gene TRBJ2-1; 8 nucleotides align to TRBD2. This CDR3 is built from 15 residues. Germline V gives CDR1 SGHAT, CDR2 FQNNGV. V lost 0 bases, J lost 3 bases, and 1 base stayed unmatched. The full variable domain, in which reference TRBV11-2 and TRBJ2-1 provide the parts outside the CDR3, is EAGVAQSPRYKIIEKRQSVAFWCNPISGHATLYWYQQILGQGPKLLIQFQNNGVVDDSQLPKDRFSAERLKGVDSTLKIQPAKLEDSAVYLCASSLELAGYNEQFFGPGTRLTVL.

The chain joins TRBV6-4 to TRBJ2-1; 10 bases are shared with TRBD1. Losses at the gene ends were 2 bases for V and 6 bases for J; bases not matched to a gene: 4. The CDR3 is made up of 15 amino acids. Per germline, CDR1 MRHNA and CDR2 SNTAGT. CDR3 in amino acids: CASSDGDRGSNEQFF. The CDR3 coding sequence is TGTGCCAGCAGTGACGGGGACAGGGGCTCCAATGAGCAGTTCTTC.

CDR3 protein: CAWSVQSPLANYGYTF. The CDR3 DNA reads as TGTGCCTGGAGTGTACAAAGTCCTTTAGCTAACTATGGCTACACCTTC. The rearrangement links TRBV30 to TRBJ1-2, with no clear D. This CDR3 has 16 amino acids. V gave up 0 bases and J gave up 0 bases, with 14 bases separating them. Germline V lookup: CDR1 GTSNPN, CDR2 SVGIG (reference sequence).

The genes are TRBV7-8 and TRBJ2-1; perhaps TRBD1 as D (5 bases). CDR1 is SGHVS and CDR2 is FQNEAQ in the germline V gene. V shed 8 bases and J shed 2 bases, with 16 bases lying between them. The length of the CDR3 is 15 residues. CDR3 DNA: TGTGCCAGCTGGGGCTATAGCCCTACCTACAATGAGCAGTTCTTC. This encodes CASWGYSPTYNEQFF.

The CDR3 sequence is CASSSRAGTRSSGANVLTF. DNA for the CDR3: TGTGCCAGCAGTTCCCGAGCCGGGACTAGAAGCTCTGGGGCCAACGTCCTGACTTTC. The rearrangement joins TRBV27 to TRBJ2-6, with TRBD2 matching 8 bases. V shed 4 bases and J 0 bases; nucleotides not matched to a gene: 11. The CDR3 consists of 19 residues. From germline, CDR1 is MNHEY and CDR2 SMNVEV (reference sequence).

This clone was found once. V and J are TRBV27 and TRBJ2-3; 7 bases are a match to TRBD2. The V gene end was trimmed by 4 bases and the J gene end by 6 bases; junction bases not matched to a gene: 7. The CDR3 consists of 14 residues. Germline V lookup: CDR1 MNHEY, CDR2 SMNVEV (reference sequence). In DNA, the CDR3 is TGTGCCAGCAGTTCCCGGACTAGGAGGGATACGCAGTATTTT. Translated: CASSSRTRRDTQYF.

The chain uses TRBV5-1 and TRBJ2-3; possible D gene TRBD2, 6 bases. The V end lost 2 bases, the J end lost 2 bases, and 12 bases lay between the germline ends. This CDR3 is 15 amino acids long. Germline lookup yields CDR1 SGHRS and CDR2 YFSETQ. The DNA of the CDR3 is TGCGCCAGCAGCTTAGCGGGCGTTTCCACAGATACGCAGTATTTT. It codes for CASSLAGVSTDTQYF.

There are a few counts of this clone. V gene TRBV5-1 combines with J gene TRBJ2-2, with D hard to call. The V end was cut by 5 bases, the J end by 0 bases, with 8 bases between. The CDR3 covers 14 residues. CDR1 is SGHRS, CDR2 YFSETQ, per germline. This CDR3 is CASRTAANTGELFF. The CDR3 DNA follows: TGCGCCAGCAGGACCGCGGCGAACACCGGGGAGCTGTTTTTT.

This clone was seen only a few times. CDR3 DNA sequence: TGTGCCTGGGCCCCGGGGGGGGGCGGGCAGCCCCAGCATTTT. It yields the protein CAWAPGGGGQPQHF. J is TRBJ1-5 and V is TRBV30; tentative D call: TRBD1 (6 bases). Germline assignment: CDR1 GTSNPN and CDR2 SVGIG (reference sequence). The CDR3 sequence is 14 residues long. V was trimmed by 5 bases and J by 7 bases, leaving 18 bases between them.

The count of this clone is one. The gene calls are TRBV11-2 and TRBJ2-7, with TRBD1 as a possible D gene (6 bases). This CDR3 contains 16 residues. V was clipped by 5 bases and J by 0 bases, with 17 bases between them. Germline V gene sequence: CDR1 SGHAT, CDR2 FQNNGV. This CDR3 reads CASSQPPDRFSYEQYF. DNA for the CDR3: TGTGCCAGCAGCCAACCCCCCGACAGGTTCTCCTACGAGCAGTACTTC.

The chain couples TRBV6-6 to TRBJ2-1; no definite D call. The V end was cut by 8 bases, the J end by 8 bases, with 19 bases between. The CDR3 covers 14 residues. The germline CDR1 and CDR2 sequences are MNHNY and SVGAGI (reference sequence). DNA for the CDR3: TGTGCCAGCGTAGGATCAGCACAACTCGATGAGCAGTTCTTC. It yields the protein CASVGSAQLDEQFF.

The CDR3 reads CSVELAGGGYEQYF. As DNA, the CDR3 is TGCAGCGTTGAACTAGCGGGAGGGGGTTACGAGCAGTACTTC. The rearrangement joins TRBV29-1 to TRBJ2-7; the match to TRBD2 covers 12 bases. The CDR3 runs 14 residues. Trimming removed 2 bases from V and 4 bases from J; junction bases left unmatched: 3. CDR1 is SQVTM and CDR2 is ANQGSEA in the germline V gene.

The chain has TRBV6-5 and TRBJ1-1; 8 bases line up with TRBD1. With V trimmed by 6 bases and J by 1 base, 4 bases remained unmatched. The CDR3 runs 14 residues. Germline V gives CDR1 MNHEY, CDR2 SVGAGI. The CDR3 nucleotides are TGTGCCAGCAGCGACAGGGGCGAGAACACTGAAGCTTTCTTT. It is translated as CASSDRGENTEAFF.